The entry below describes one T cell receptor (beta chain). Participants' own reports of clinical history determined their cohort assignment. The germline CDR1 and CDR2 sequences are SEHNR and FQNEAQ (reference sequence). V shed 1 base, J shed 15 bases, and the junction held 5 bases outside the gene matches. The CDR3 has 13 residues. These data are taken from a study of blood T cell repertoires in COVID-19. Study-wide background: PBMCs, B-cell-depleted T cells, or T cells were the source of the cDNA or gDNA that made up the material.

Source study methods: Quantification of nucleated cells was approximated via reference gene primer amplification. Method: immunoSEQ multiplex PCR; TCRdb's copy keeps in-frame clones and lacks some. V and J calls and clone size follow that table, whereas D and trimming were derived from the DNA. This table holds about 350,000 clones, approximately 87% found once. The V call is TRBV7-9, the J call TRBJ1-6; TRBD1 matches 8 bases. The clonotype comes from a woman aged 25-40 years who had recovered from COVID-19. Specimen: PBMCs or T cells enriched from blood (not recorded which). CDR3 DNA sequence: TGTGCCAGCAGCTTAGGAGGAGACAGGGGCCTCCACTTT. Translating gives CASSLGGDRGLHF.